This T cell receptor (beta chain) is from a study of T cell responses to AZD1222 COVID-19 vaccine. TCRdb's table, derived via immunoSEQ multiplex PCR, lists solely in-frame clones and lacks some. The sample contains approximately 100,000 clones, roughly nine tenths of which appear only once. Germline CDR1 and CDR2: SQVTM and ANQGSEA. This CDR3 has 15 residues. Trimming removed 2 bases at V and 2 bases at J, with 15 bases between. The sequencing here drew on peripheral blood, taken on day 0 of AZD1222 vaccination. The source of this sequence is an adult in good health. V usage is TRBV29-1 and J usage is TRBJ2-5; the D gene could be TRBD1 or TRBD2 (5 bases each). The CDR3 sequence is CSVETRRGRQETQYF. In DNA form, the CDR3 reads TGCAGCGTTGAAACTCGTCGGGGCAGGCAAGAGACCCAGTACTTC.